Listed below are T cell receptor beta chains from one sample, sequenced in a study of blood T cells in healthy people across ages. TCRdb called the 5' RACE reads again in MiXCR, with one record for every CDR3 protein. This table has approximately 1.5 million distinct CDR3 sequences, about 45% appearing once. The sequencing sample was made of blood. All receptors come from a young woman in good health. The CDR3 runs from the conserved cysteine through the conserved F or W. A D gene is named only where the DNA matches it firmly. Expanded clones are given a class, and other clones once, few, many or no size at all.

TRBV12-3/TRBV12-4,-,13,-,TRBJ2-7,TGTGCCAGCAGTGTAGAGTACTCCTACGAGCAGTACTTC,CASSVEYSYEQYF
TRBV9,-,14,-,TRBJ1-4,TGTGCCAGCAGCGCATGGGGTATAGGCGAAAAACTGTTTTTT,CASSAWGIGEKLFF
TRBV28,-,15,TRBD1,TRBJ2-1,TGTGCCAGCAGCCAAACCGGGACAGGGAATAATGAGCAGTTCTTC,CASSQTGTGNNEQFF
TRBV11-2,-,14,-,TRBJ2-2,TGTGCCAGCAGCTTAGATTTTAACACCGGGGAGCTGTTTTTT,CASSLDFNTGELFF
TRBV10-3,few,15,-,TRBJ2-5,TGTGCCATCAGTGGTCGGGGGGCCATTAACAATGAGCAGTACTTC,CAISGRGAINNEQYF
TRBV7-9,few,15,-,TRBJ1-2,TGTGCCAGCACCCCTGGGGTGAGAGCTAACTATGGCTACACCTTC,CASTPGVRANYGYTF
TRBV12-5,many,12,-,TRBJ2-1,TGTGCTAGTGGTTTGGTCATGAATGAGCAGTTCTTC,CASGLVMNEQFF
TRBV3-1,-,15,-,TRBJ2-3,TGTGCCAGCAGCCAACGGAACTATTTCACAGATACGCAGTATTTT,CASSQRNYFTDTQYF
TRBV5-1,-,16,-,TRBJ2-3,TGCGCCAGCAGCTTCCGCGGACACTCACGCACGGATACGCAGTATTTT,CASSFRGHSRTDTQYF
TRBV5-1,few,15,TRBD2,TRBJ2-7,TGCGCCAGCCGGATGTCGGGACTAGCGAGTTCCGAGCAGTACTTC,CASRMSGLASSEQYF
TRBV12-3/TRBV12-4,few,14,TRBD1,TRBJ1-2,TGTGCCAGCAGCTACCTGGACAGGGCGAGTGGCTACACCTTC,CASSYLDRASGYTF
TRBV20-1,-,13,-,TRBJ1-3,TGCAGTGCTAGTAAGGGCAGGGAGGACACCATATATTTT,CSASKGREDTIYF
TRBV5-1,-,14,-,TRBJ1-1,TGCGCCAGCAGCTTACAAGTGACTAACACTGAAGCTTTCTTT,CASSLQVTNTEAFF
TRBV6-1,-,16,TRBD1,TRBJ1-2,TGTGCCAGCAGGTCTACAGGGGATGGGCTGGGCTATGGCTACACCTTC,CASRSTGDGLGYGYTF
TRBV4-1,-,17,TRBD2,TRBJ2-5,TGCGCCAGCAGCCCAGGATCCGGGACTAGCTTTCGGGAGACCCAGTACTTC,CASSPGSGTSFRETQYF
TRBV20-1,-,13,-,TRBJ1-1,TGCAGTGCTATACAGGTTGTGAACACTGAAGCTTTCTTT,CSAIQVVNTEAFF
TRBV14,-,14,-,TRBJ2-7,TGTGCCAGCAGCCAAGAAGCCCCAGCATTCGAGCAGTACTTC,CASSQEAPAFEQYF
TRBV19,-,17,-,TRBJ2-1,TGTGCCAGTAGTCTGGCTTCCGGGGGTCTTCTCCACAATGAGCAGTTCTTC,CASSLASGGLLHNEQFF
TRBV15,few,15,-,TRBJ1-1,TGTGCCACCAGCAGAGAAGGCAGCGTGAACACTGAAGCTTTCTTT,CATSREGSVNTEAFF
TRBV6-6,-,16,TRBD1,TRBJ1-2,TGTGCCAGCCGCCGGACAGGGGCGATGGAGTTCTATGGCTACACCTTC,CASRRTGAMEFYGYTF
TRBV12-3/TRBV12-4,-,15,-,TRBJ2-3,TGTGCCAGCAGTTTAGCCCTAGCTAGCACAGATACGCAGTATTTT,CASSLALASTDTQYF
TRBV5-1,-,14,-,TRBJ1-2,TGCGCCAGCAGCTTTACCCTCAGCGGCTATGGCTACACCTTC,CASSFTLSGYGYTF
TRBV4-1,-,15,TRBD1,TRBJ1-2,TGCGCCAGCAGCCAAGACCCGGTCGACAGGGGAGGCTACACCTTC,CASSQDPVDRGGYTF
TRBV28,-,15,-,TRBJ2-1,TGTGCCAGCAGCTCTCCCACAGGGGGGGTTAATGAGCAGTTCTTC,CASSSPTGGVNEQFF
TRBV11-2,-,15,-,TRBJ1-1,TGTGCCAGCACTCCCCTTAGGGCCCCGAACACTGAAGCTTTCTTT,CASTPLRAPNTEAFF
TRBV20-1,few,15,-,TRBJ2-1,TGCAGTGCTAACGGGTCACCAATTTCCTACAATGAGCAGTTCTTC,CSANGSPISYNEQFF
TRBV13,few,15,-,TRBJ2-1,TGTGCCAGCAGCTTAGAGGAGGGGTCCTACAATGAGCAGTTCTTC,CASSLEEGSYNEQFF
TRBV18,-,15,TRBD1,TRBJ2-3,TGTGCCAGCTCCCTGACAGGGGGGGCGACAGATACGCAGTATTTT,CASSLTGGATDTQYF
TRBV9,-,15,-,TRBJ2-3,TGTGCCAGCAGCGTAGGAAGGATCATGCCAGATACGCAGTATTTT,CASSVGRIMPDTQYF
TRBV5-1,many,14,-,TRBJ2-3,TGCGCCAGCAGCTATGACAGCAACACAGATACGCAGTATTTT,CASSYDSNTDTQYF
TRBV19,-,15,-,TRBJ2-7,TGTGCCAGTAGTTACACGGGACTCAGCTCCTACGAGCAGTACTTC,CASSYTGLSSYEQYF
TRBV20-1,-,17,-,TRBJ2-7,TGCAGTGCTATTCCCGCCACCTACGAGGGGTACAGGGACGAGCAGTACTTC,CSAIPATYEGYRDEQYF
TRBV6-1,few,16,TRBD2,TRBJ2-7,TGTGCCAGCAGTGAAGGGACTAGCGGGAAGACCTACGAGCAGTACTTC,CASSEGTSGKTYEQYF
TRBV9,few,16,TRBD1,TRBJ2-1,TGTGCCAGCAGCCTCACCCAGGGGGCATTCGGGAGTGAGCAGTTCTTC,CASSLTQGAFGSEQFF
TRBV9,-,18,-,TRBJ2-2,TGTGCCAGCAGCGTAGTATCACAGGGCCTTTTGAGCACCGGGGAGCTGTTTTTT,CASSVVSQGLLSTGELFF
TRBV18,once,18,-,TRBJ1-6,TGTGCCAGCTCGGCGAGCGCACAGACCCATTTCACCTATTCACCCCTCCACTTT,CASSASAQTHFTYSPLHF
TRBV25-1,-,13,TRBD2,TRBJ2-5,TGTGCCAGCACCCCTAGCGGGTTGGAGACCCAGTACTTC,CASTPSGLETQYF
TRBV28,few,23,TRBD2,TRBJ2-1,TGTGCCAGCAGTTTCCGGGACATGGTCGCCCCGGGACTAGCGGGAGGGCCAGGCAATGAGCAGTTCTTC,CASSFRDMVAPGLAGGPGNEQFF
TRBV20-1,-,13,-,TRBJ1-4,TGCAGTGCTCTCAAGGGAAATAATGAAAAACTGTTTTTT,CSALKGNNEKLFF
TRBV7-2,-,14,TRBD2,TRBJ2-5,TGTGCCAGCAGCCGTAGCGGGAGTGGAGAGACCCAGTACTTC,CASSRSGSGETQYF
TRBV16,-,16,TRBD1,TRBJ1-4,TGTGCCAGCAGCCGAAACGTGGGACAGGGGGGCGAAAAACTGTTTTTT,CASSRNVGQGGEKLFF
TRBV14,-,17,TRBD1,TRBJ1-1,TGTGCCAGCAGCCCTGATTTGGGACAGGTTTTGGACACTGAAGCTTTCTTT,CASSPDLGQVLDTEAFF
TRBV7-2,-,17,TRBD2,TRBJ2-2,TGTGCCAGCAGCTTAGCGTTAGTGACTAGCGGGAGGTCCCGATTGTTTTTT,CASSLALVTSGRSRLFF
TRBV2,-,15,-,TRBJ2-7,TGTGCCAGCAGTGATGCCGGGTGGAGCTCCTACGAGCAGTACTTC,CASSDAGWSSYEQYF
TRBV20-1,few,15,-,TRBJ1-5,TGCAGTGCTAGTCAGGGAGCTAGCATAAATCAGCCCCAGCATTTT,CSASQGASINQPQHF
TRBV9,few,15,TRBD2,TRBJ2-3,TGTGCCAGCAGCGTTAGGCGGGAGCGCCCAGATACGCAGTATTTT,CASSVRRERPDTQYF
TRBV11-2,-,14,-,TRBJ1-1,TGTGCCAGCACCCCATGGGTGAAGAACACTGAAGCTTTCTTT,CASTPWVKNTEAFF
TRBV6-1,-,13,TRBD1,TRBJ2-3,TGTGCCAGCAGTGTACGACAGGGGAATACGCAGTATTTT,CASSVRQGNTQYF
TRBV11-2,-,15,-,TRBJ2-5,TGTGCCAGCAGCTTTGCTAGCTGGGGCCAAGAGACCCAGTACTTC,CASSFASWGQETQYF
TRBV20-1,few,13,TRBD2,TRBJ2-7,TGCAGTGCCCCGCGGGGGGACCTAACCGAGCAGTACTTC,CSAPRGDLTEQYF
TRBV7-9,-,13,TRBD1,TRBJ2-7,TGTGCCAGCAGATCCGGACAGGGCTACGAGCAGTACTTC,CASRSGQGYEQYF
TRBV4-1,-,14,-,TRBJ2-7,TGCGCCAGCAGCCAAGATAAGGACCTCTACGAGCAGTACTTC,CASSQDKDLYEQYF
TRBV5-1,-,14,-,TRBJ1-1,TGCGCCAGCGCCGCGGGACGCTTGAACACTGAAGCTTTCTTT,CASAAGRLNTEAFF